The entry that follows covers one T cell receptor beta chain sequence. Its antigen is undetermined. CDR1 and CDR2 (germline): ENHRY, SYGVKD. The ends lost 10 bases at V and 8 bases at J; junction bases unmatched: 7. The CDR3 has 11 residues. The entry originates in a study of cytomegalovirus exposure and HLA in healthy donors. Findings of the study overall: As was reported, the HLA-A and HLA-B alleles of most subjects were accurately predicted from TCR beta sequences.

PCR used 60 Vbeta primers and 13 Jbeta primers. Clones were sequenced by immunoSEQ multiplex PCR, and TCRdb holds only the in-frame ones, with some missing. The table shows more than 90,000 clones, with roughly 74% occurring only once. This clonotype originated in a woman under 40 in good health and CMV-seronegative. The chain joins TRBV10-3 to TRBJ1-2; 7 bases are shared with TRBD1. The material sequenced was PBMCs. The CDR3: CATLGQAGYTF. CDR3 DNA: TGTGCCACCCTAGGACAGGCGGGCTACACCTTC.